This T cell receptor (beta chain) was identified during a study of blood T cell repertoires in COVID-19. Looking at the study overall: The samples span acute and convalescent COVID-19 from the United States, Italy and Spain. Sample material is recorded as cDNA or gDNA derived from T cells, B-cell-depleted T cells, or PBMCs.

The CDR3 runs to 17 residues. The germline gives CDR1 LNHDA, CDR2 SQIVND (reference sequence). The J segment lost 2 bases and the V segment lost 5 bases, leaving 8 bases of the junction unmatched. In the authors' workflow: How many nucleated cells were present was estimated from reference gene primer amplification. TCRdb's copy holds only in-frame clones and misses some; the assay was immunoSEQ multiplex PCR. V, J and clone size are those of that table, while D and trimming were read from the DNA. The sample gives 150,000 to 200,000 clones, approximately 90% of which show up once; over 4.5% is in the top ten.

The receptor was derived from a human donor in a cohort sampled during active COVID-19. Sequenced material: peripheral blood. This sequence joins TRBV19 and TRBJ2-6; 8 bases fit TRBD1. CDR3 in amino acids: CASSAGTGGAGANVLTF. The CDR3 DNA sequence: TGTGCCAGTAGTGCCGGGACAGGAGGAGCTGGGGCCAACGTCCTGACTTTC.